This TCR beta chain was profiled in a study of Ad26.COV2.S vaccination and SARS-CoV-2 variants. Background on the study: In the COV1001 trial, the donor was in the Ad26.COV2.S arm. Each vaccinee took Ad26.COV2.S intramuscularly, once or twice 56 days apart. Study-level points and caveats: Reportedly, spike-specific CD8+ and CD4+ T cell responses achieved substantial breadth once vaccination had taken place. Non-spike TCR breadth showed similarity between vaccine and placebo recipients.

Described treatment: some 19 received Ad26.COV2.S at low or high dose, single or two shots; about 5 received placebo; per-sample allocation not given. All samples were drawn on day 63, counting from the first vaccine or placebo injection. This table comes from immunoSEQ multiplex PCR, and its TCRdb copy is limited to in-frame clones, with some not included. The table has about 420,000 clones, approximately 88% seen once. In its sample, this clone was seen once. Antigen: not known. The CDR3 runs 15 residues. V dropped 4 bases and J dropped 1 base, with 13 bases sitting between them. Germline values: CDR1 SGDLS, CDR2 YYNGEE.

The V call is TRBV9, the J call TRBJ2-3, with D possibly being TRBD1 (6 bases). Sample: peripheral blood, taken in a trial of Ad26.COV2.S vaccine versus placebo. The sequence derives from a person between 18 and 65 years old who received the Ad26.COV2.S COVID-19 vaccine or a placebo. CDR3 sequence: CASSSTGQRTDTQYF. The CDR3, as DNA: TGTGCCAGCAGCTCAACGGGACAACGCACAGATACGCAGTATTTT.